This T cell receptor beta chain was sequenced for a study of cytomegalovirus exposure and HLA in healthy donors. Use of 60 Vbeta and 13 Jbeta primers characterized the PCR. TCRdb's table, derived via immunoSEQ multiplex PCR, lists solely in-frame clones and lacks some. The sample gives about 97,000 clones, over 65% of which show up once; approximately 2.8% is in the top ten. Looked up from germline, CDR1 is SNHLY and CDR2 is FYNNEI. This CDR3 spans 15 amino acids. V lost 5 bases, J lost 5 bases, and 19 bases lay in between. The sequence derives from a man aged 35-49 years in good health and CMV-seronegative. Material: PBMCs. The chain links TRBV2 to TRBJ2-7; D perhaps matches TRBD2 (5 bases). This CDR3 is CASSPVSHETNEQYF. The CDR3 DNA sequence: TGTGCCAGCAGTCCAGTCTCCCACGAGACTAACGAGCAGTACTTC.